This T cell receptor beta chain originates from a study of T cell changes during pregnancy in multiple sclerosis. The CDR3 loop spans 13 amino acids. Germline V gene lookup returns CDR1 SGHRS and CDR2 YFSETQ. Trimming stripped 9 bases from V and 5 bases from J, with 17 bases between. Assay used: immunoSEQ multiplex PCR; TCRdb lists only in-frame clones, some missing. The table shows 60,000 to 75,000 clones, with approximately 91% occurring only once. This clone was seen a single time. The clonotype comes from a female donor with multiple sclerosis, enrolled in a pregnancy study. Sequenced material: peripheral blood, taken in the third trimester of pregnancy. The chain links TRBV5-1 to TRBJ2-5, with D possibly TRBD1 on 5 matching bases. CDR3 amino acids: CATSPRAGETQYF. For the CDR3, the DNA is TGCGCCACCTCACCCAGGGCCGGGGAGACCCAGTACTTC.